This T cell receptor (beta chain) was identified in a study of blood T cell repertoires in COVID-19. TCRdb keeps only in-frame clones here, not all; method: immunoSEQ multiplex PCR. The sample gives more than 100,000 clones, roughly 87% of which show up once; about 6.3% is in the top ten. Trimming removed 5 bases from V and 4 bases from J, with 9 bases in between. CDR3 length: 13 residues. The germline gives CDR1 LNHDA, CDR2 SQIVND (reference sequence). Specimen: peripheral blood. The receptor was isolated from a human donor in a cohort sampled during active COVID-19. The rearrangement uses TRBV19 and TRBJ2-1, with D tentatively TRBD1 (6 bases). CDR3 nucleotides: TGTGCCAGTAGTCAACAGGGATACAATGAGCAGTTCTTC. Protein sequence: CASSQQGYNEQFF.